What follows describes a single T cell receptor beta chain. Its antigen is as yet unknown. This record comes from a study of cytomegalovirus exposure and HLA in healthy donors. On the study more broadly: Counted in an early data release were about 86 million unique TCRs from HLA-typed donors. The study, taken as a whole, reports: A later analysis revealed that TCR association rates differed between HLA loci, peaking at DRB1 and bottoming out at HLA-C. Segments of the TCR beta V type were, in most cases, productive about 87% or about 30% of the time in an earlier analysis. In a later analysis, about 17,000 TCR beta sequences were associated with HLA alleles at 0.05 false discovery rate.

The PCR used 60 Vbeta and 13 Jbeta primers. Clones were read by immunoSEQ multiplex PCR, and TCRdb kept only the in-frame ones, dropping some. Counted here are over 250,000 clones, 70% to 90% occurring once; the ten biggest clones make up around 3.7%. Trimming shortened V by 1 base and J by 5 bases, and 18 bases separated the two germline ends. The germline V gene has CDR1 MGHRA and CDR2 YSYEKL. The CDR3 is 17 amino acids. The receptor's source is a man aged 35-49 years in good health and CMV-seropositive. The rearrangement uses TRBV4-1 and TRBJ2-1; no definite D call. The specimen was PBMCs. CDR3 protein: CASSQAKRLGSDNEQFF. The DNA of the CDR3 is TGCGCCAGCAGCCAAGCGAAAAGGCTAGGCTCGGACAATGAGCAGTTCTTC.